These 20 T cell receptor beta chains came from one sample sequenced in a study of graft-versus-host responses after intestinal transplantation. Method: immunoSEQ multiplex PCR; TCRdb's copy keeps in-frame clones and lacks some. This sample carries approximately 92,000 clones, around nine tenths of them seen once, and the ten largest clones take under 6.5%. The antigens these receptors bind are not known. This specimen consisted of unstimulated CD8+ T cells sorted from spleen or lymph node cells, obtained before intestinal transplant. The receptors come from a human donor who received an intestinal transplant.

The chain is built from TRBV11-2 and TRBJ2-1; 9 bases line up with TRBD2. Germline CDR1 and CDR2: SGHAT and FQNNGV. The CDR3 length is 16 residues. V gave up 4 bases and J gave up 8 bases; unmatched junction bases: 12. DNA of the CDR3: TGTGCCAGCAGCTCATACGAGATAGCGGGGGTCCATGAGCAGTTCTTC. Residues: CASSSYEIAGVHEQFF.

Details on this clone: At one of its ends the junction is not consistent with the germline gene, which may arise from a read error. The genes are TRBV28 and TRBJ1-1, with TRBD1 identical over 8 bases. The CDR3 runs 15 residues. Germline CDR1 is MDHEN and CDR2 is SYDVKM. The CDR3 coding sequence is TGTGCCAGCAGTTTACTTTCGGAGACAGGGGTTGAATCTTTCTTT. Its translation is CASSLLSETGVESFF.

CDR3: CASSLQQGTEAFF. CDR3 bases: TGTGCCAGCAGCCTTCAACAGGGGACTGAAGCTTTCTTT. The V gene is TRBV6-1, the J gene TRBJ1-1, with 7 bases that match TRBD1. Germline CDR1 is MNHNS and CDR2 is SASEGT. The junction had 6 bases not matched to a gene; V was cut back by 6 bases and J by 5 bases. This CDR3 spans 13 amino acids.

The chain has TRBV5-4 and TRBJ2-3, with D possibly matching TRBD1 (6 bases). CDR1 is SGHNT, CDR2 YYREEE, per germline (reference sequence). The CDR3 spans 16 residues. The V end lost 1 base, the J end lost 1 base, and 13 bases lay between the germline ends. DNA of the CDR3: TGTGCCAGCAGCTTGCTTGGGGGCCTGCGCACAGATACGCAGTATTTT. This gives the protein CASSLLGGLRTDTQYF.

This chain links TRBV6-5 with TRBJ2-5; 7 bases are a match to TRBD2. The CDR3 length is 15 residues. V shed 4 bases and J 5 bases; nucleotides not matched to a gene: 10. In germline, CDR1 is MNHEY, CDR2 SVGAGI. CDR3 sequence: CASSSNRLAWETQYF. The DNA for the CDR3 is TGTGCCAGCAGTTCCAACCGACTAGCCTGGGAGACCCAGTACTTC.

The chain employs TRBV4-3 and TRBJ1-2; 8 bases map to TRBD1. Germline CDR1 and CDR2: LGHNA and YSLEER. This CDR3 has 13 amino acids. Trimming cost V 6 bases and J 4 bases; bases outside gene matches: 4. The CDR3 protein is CASRLQGGYGYTF. For the CDR3, the DNA is TGCGCCAGCAGACTACAGGGGGGCTATGGCTACACCTTC.

This clone was seen a handful of times. The rearrangement links TRBV14 to TRBJ1-4; the D is unclear. The CDR3 contains 15 residues. V lost 1 base to trimming and J lost 3 bases, with 9 bases between them. Germline assignment: CDR1 SGHDN and CDR2 FVKESK. CDR3 region: CASSQASTSNEKLFF. CDR3 bases: TGTGCCAGCAGCCAAGCATCAACTTCTAATGAAAAACTGTTTTTT.

J is TRBJ2-7 and V is TRBV5-8; D remains unclear. Per germline, CDR1 SGHTS and CDR2 YDEGEE. Trimming cost V 4 bases and J 2 bases, with 13 bases left between them. The CDR3 is made up of 14 amino acids. CDR3 loop: CASSQDGETYEQYF. CDR3 DNA: TGTGCCAGCAGCCAAGATGGAGAGACCTACGAGCAGTACTTC.

The V call is TRBV7-7, the J call TRBJ2-5; unclear D gene. The germline V gene has CDR1 SSHAT and CDR2 FNYEAQ (reference sequence). The V end lost 2 bases, the J end lost 1 base, and 5 bases lay between the germline ends. The CDR3 spans 13 residues. The CDR3 coding sequence is TGTGCCAGCAGCTTACATCCCCAAGAGACCCAGTACTTC. Translated, it gives CASSLHPQETQYF.

CDR3 DNA sequence: TGTGCCAGCAGTTTATTGCGGGAGGGTCACGAGCAGTACTTC. This sequence encodes CASSLLREGHEQYF. The gene calls are TRBV27 and TRBJ2-7; 9 bases are shared with TRBD2. V shed 1 base, J shed 5 bases, and the junction held 3 bases outside the gene matches. CDR1 MNHEY and CDR2 SMNVEV come from the germline V gene (reference sequence). This CDR3 comprises 14 residues.

The genes are TRBV2 and TRBJ2-1; 13 nucleotides agree with TRBD2. Germline V gene data show CDR1 as SNHLY and CDR2 as FYNNEI. This CDR3 is 17 amino acids long. V trimming: 4 bases; J trimming: 3 bases; junction bases outside the gene matches: 6. The CDR3 loop is CASSVGLAGEDYNEQFF. The CDR3 nucleotides are TGTGCCAGCAGTGTAGGACTAGCGGGAGAGGACTACAATGAGCAGTTCTTC.

The V and J genes are TRBV4-1 and TRBJ2-5; D is ambiguous. This CDR3 comprises 14 residues. Germline V gene data show CDR1 as MGHRA and CDR2 as YSYEKL. V dropped 5 bases and J dropped 0 bases, with 10 bases sitting between them. The CDR3 DNA reads as TGCGCCAGCAGCTCCCCCGGACACCAAGAGACCCAGTACTTC. Protein: CASSSPGHQETQYF.

V and J are TRBV6-6 and TRBJ1-1; D is possibly TRBD1 (5 bases). Trimming stripped 2 bases from V and 0 bases from J, with 7 bases between. The germline V gene has CDR1 MNHNY and CDR2 SVGAGI (reference sequence). The CDR3 sequence is 14 residues long. The CDR3 is CASSYEGLNTEAFF. In DNA, the CDR3 is TGTGCCAGCAGTTACGAGGGACTGAACACTGAAGCTTTCTTT.

The chain is built from TRBV6-6 and TRBJ1-1; 7 nucleotides agree with TRBD1. The V segment lost 11 bases and the J segment 2 bases; nucleotides outside the gene matches: 11. Per germline, CDR1 MNHNY and CDR2 SVGAGI (reference sequence). The CDR3 loop spans 14 amino acids. CDR3 in amino acids: CAAGVTGDNTEAFF. The CDR3 bases are TGTGCCGCAGGAGTAACAGGGGACAACACTGAAGCTTTCTTT.

The V and J genes are TRBV7-6 and TRBJ2-7; D is possibly TRBD1 (6 bases). Germline CDR1 SGHVS, CDR2 FNYEAQ. CDR3 length: 16 residues. V was trimmed by 3 bases and J by 1 base, leaving 16 bases between them. CDR3 coding DNA: TGTGCCAGCAGCTTTCTCCCTCAGGACAGATCCTACGAGCAGTACTTC. Its protein is CASSFLPQDRSYEQYF.

This chain links TRBV19 with TRBJ1-3; TRBD1 matches 7 bases. Germline V gene lookup returns CDR1 LNHDA and CDR2 SQIVND (reference sequence). Unmatched junction bases numbered 5, after V lost 3 bases and J lost 3 bases. The CDR3 is 15 residues long. The CDR3 reads CASSISTGSGNTIYF. Here the CDR3 DNA reads TGTGCCAGTAGTATCTCGACAGGGAGTGGAAACACCATATATTTT.

This sequence joins TRBV5-4 and TRBJ2-5; TRBD1 matches 9 bases. Matching the DNA end better, TRBJ2-7 makes the J call doubtful. Per germline, CDR1 SGHNT and CDR2 YYREEE (reference sequence). The CDR3 extends over 12 amino acids. CDR3 DNA sequence: TGTGCCAGCAGCGGGACAGGGATCGAGCAGTACTTC. Residues: CASSGTGIEQYF.

The V call is TRBV6-5, the J call TRBJ2-5; D is ambiguous. The V end lost 0 bases, the J end lost 1 base, and 12 bases lay between the germline ends. CDR3 length: 16 amino acids. CDR1 and CDR2 from the germline V gene are MNHEY and SVGAGI. The CDR3 spells CASSYSWAAFQETQYF. The CDR3 DNA reads as TGTGCCAGCAGTTACTCGTGGGCAGCGTTCCAAGAGACCCAGTACTTC.

The table lists this clone with a count of one. The V and J genes are TRBV4-1 and TRBJ1-2; tentative D call: TRBD1 (5 bases). The V end was cut by 0 bases, the J end by 6 bases, with 14 bases between. This CDR3 spans 15 amino acids. Germline V CDR1 and CDR2: MGHRA, YSYEKL. This CDR3 is CASSQEGTPGDGYTF. The CDR3, as DNA: TGCGCCAGCAGCCAAGAAGGGACTCCGGGGGATGGCTACACCTTC.

The chain couples TRBV5-3 to TRBJ1-5; no definite D call. TRBV5-3 has ORF status, its function being uncertain. The CDR3 loop spans 13 amino acids. V gave up 1 base and J gave up 2 bases, with 4 bases separating them. The CDR3 DNA reads as TGTGCCAGAAGCTTGCAGGGCAATCAGCCCCAGCATTTT. This gives the protein CARSLQGNQPQHF.